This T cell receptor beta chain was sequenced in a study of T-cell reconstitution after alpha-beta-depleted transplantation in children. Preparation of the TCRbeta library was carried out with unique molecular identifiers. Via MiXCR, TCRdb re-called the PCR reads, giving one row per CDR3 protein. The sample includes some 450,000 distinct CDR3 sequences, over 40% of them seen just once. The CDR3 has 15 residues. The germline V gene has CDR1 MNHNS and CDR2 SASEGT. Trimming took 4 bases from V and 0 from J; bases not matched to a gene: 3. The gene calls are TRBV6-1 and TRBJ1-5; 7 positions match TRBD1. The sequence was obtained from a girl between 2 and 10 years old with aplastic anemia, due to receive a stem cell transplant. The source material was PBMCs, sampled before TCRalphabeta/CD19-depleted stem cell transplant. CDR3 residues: CASSAGGYSNQPQHF. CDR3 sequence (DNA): TGTGCCAGCAGTGCAGGGGGGTATAGCAATCAGCCCCAGCATTTT.